These 22 T cell receptor beta chains were sequenced from one sample in a study of blood T cell repertoires in COVID-19. Profiled with immunoSEQ multiplex PCR; TCRdb holds only in-frame clones, not every one. The table lists about 240,000 clones, 70% to 90% of them singletons. The sequenced material came from PBMCs or T cells enriched from blood (not recorded which). Receptor source: a woman aged 40 to 50 with acute COVID-19.

V gene TRBV7-9 combines with J gene TRBJ2-1, with TRBD2 as a possible D gene (5 bases). With 0 bases removed from V and 0 bases from J, the gap between germline ends came to 15 bases. There are 18 residues in the CDR3. Germline CDR1 is SEHNR and CDR2 is FQNEAQ (reference sequence). In nucleotides, the CDR3 is TGTGCCAGCAGCTTAGCAGGCTACCCGGGAAGCTCCTACAATGAGCAGTTCTTC. It yields the protein CASSLAGYPGSSYNEQFF.

This clone is a singleton in its sample. The genes are TRBV5-4 and TRBJ1-1, with D maybe TRBD1 (5 bases). Germline V lookup: CDR1 SGHNT, CDR2 YYREEE (reference sequence). Trimming stripped 4 bases from V and 3 bases from J, with 13 bases between. CDR3 length equals 14 residues. Here the CDR3 reads CASSPGGGDTEAFF. The CDR3 nucleotides read TGTGCCAGCAGCCCGGGGGGAGGGGACACTGAAGCTTTCTTT. Combining the CDR3 with reference TRBV5-4 and TRBJ1-1 gives the whole variable domain ETGVTQSPTHLIKTRGQQVTLRCSSQSGHNTVSWYQQALGQGPQFIFQYYREEENGRGNFPPRFSGLQFPNYSSELNVNALELDDSALYLCASSPGGGDTEAFFGQGTRLTVV.

The V call is TRBV7-2, the J call TRBJ2-1, with 11 bases fitting TRBD2. Germline assignment: CDR1 SGHTA and CDR2 FQGNSA. CDR3 length: 17 amino acids. With 0 bases clipped from V and 5 bases from J, the junction kept 6 bases outside the gene matches. The CDR3 DNA follows: TGTGCCAGCAGCTTAGCGTCATCGGGACTAGCGGACAATGAGCAGTTCTTC. It yields the protein CASSLASSGLADNEQFF.

V and J are TRBV9 and TRBJ2-1; tentative D call: TRBD2 (6 bases). Trimming took 0 bases from V and 2 from J, leaving 18 bases between them. This CDR3 spans 18 amino acids. Germline loops: CDR1 SGDLS, CDR2 YYNGEE. The CDR3 DNA follows: TGTGCCAGCAGCGTAGGTGGTAAGGCGGGACCCGCCTACAATGAGCAGTTCTTC. Its protein product is CASSVGGKAGPAYNEQFF.

The V call is TRBV9, the J call TRBJ1-1, with 9 positions matching TRBD1. Per germline, CDR1 SGDLS and CDR2 YYNGEE. The CDR3 sequence is 15 residues long. Trimming took 2 bases from V and 5 from J; bases not matched to a gene: 7. The CDR3 region has the DNA TGTGCCAGCAGCGTCCGGGACAGGGTGGAAACTGAAGCTTTCTTT. It encodes CASSVRDRVETEAFF.

V is TRBV5-5 and J is TRBJ1-3, with 9 bases matching TRBD1. V lost 3 bases and J lost 1; bases outside the gene matches: 8. This CDR3 is 17 amino acids long. The germline gives CDR1 SGHKS, CDR2 YYEKEE (reference sequence). The chain's CDR3 is CASSYTTGGLSGNTIYF. DNA of the CDR3: TGTGCCAGCAGCTATACGACAGGGGGACTATCTGGAAACACCATATATTTT.

Here the CDR3 DNA reads TGTGCCAGTAGTATTGGGCTAGCAGACATTCAGTACTTC. Translated: CASSIGLADIQYF. The chain carries TRBV19 and TRBJ2-4; maybe TRBD2 (5 bases). The length of the CDR3 is 13 residues. Germline V CDR1 and CDR2: LNHDA, SQIVND (reference sequence). V lost 3 bases, J lost 8 bases, and 11 bases lay in between.

The V and J genes are TRBV19 and TRBJ2-7; possibly TRBD2 for D (6 bases). The CDR3 covers 13 residues. Germline values: CDR1 LNHDA, CDR2 SQIVND (reference sequence). Trimming removed 5 bases at V and 5 bases at J, with 13 bases between. The CDR3 protein is CASSSRRGDEQYF. In nucleotides, the CDR3 is TGTGCCAGTAGTTCCCGGCGGGGAGACGAGCAGTACTTC.

The rearrangement links TRBV15 to TRBJ1-2; D might be TRBD1 (6 bases). Per germline, CDR1 LNHNV and CDR2 YYDKDF (reference sequence). The CDR3 has 16 residues. Deletions cut 3 bases from V and 4 bases from J, with 18 bases between. The CDR3 DNA reads TGTGCCACCAGCAGTATCCCCGAGACAGGCTCCTATGGCTACACCTTC. Its translation: CATSSIPETGSYGYTF.

The chain recombines TRBV3-1 (or the pseudogene TRBV3-2) with TRBJ2-1, with TRBD2 identical over 15 bases. This CDR3 is 19 amino acids long. Germline assignment: CDR1 LGHDT and CDR2 YNNKEL (reference sequence). The junction had 9 bases not matched to a gene; V was cut back by 3 bases and J by 3 bases. CDR3 bases: TGTGCCAGCAGCCACCATCCCGGGACTAGCGGGAGGCTCTACAATGAGCAGTTCTTC. It encodes CASSHHPGTSGRLYNEQFF.

This clone appeared a single time. V is TRBV10-1 and J is TRBJ2-2, with 8 bases fitting TRBD1. V dropped 2 bases and J dropped 5; count of bases not matched to a gene: 4. CDR1 is WNHNN, CDR2 SYGVQD, per germline (reference sequence). This CDR3 is built from 15 residues. CDR3 bases: TGCGCCAGCAGTGAGGACAGGGGTTGGACCGGGGAGCTGTTTTTT. The encoded protein is CASSEDRGWTGELFF.

This chain connects TRBV9 to TRBJ1-2; 7 bases map to TRBD1. CDR3 size: 15 residues. Germline values: CDR1 SGDLS, CDR2 YYNGEE. J gave up 0 bases and V 3 bases, and 5 bases lay outside the gene matches. CDR3 amino acids: CASSAGQAPNYGYTF. The DNA for the CDR3 is TGTGCCAGCAGCGCTGGACAGGCCCCTAACTATGGCTACACCTTC.

The table lists this clone with a count of one. The chain joins TRBV5-8 to TRBJ2-1, with 7 bases that match TRBD1. The trim removed 0 bases at V and 7 bases at J, leaving 4 bases unmatched. Germline CDR1 SGHTS, CDR2 YDEGEE. The CDR3 has 14 residues. For the CDR3, the DNA is TGTGCCAGCAGCTTGGAGTACAGGGGAAATGAGCAGTTCTTC. Translating gives CASSLEYRGNEQFF.

The chain carries TRBV19 and TRBJ1-5; 10 bases agree with TRBD1. There are 15 residues in the CDR3. Trimming cost V 6 bases and J 6 bases; bases outside gene matches: 8. CDR1 is LNHDA and CDR2 is SQIVND in the germline V gene (reference sequence). The chain's CDR3 is CASSLTGGEGQPQHF. The CDR3 nucleotides read TGTGCCAGTAGCCTGACAGGGGGCGAGGGTCAGCCCCAGCATTTT. Supplemented by reference TRBV19 and TRBJ1-5, the full variable domain reads DGGITQSPKYLFRKEGQNVTLSCEQNLNHDAMYWYRQDPGQGLRLIYYSQIVNDFQKGDIAEGYSVSREKKESFPLTVTSAQKNPTAFYLCASSLTGGEGQPQHFGDGTRLSIL.

The rearrangement uses TRBV6-5 and TRBJ2-2, with D maybe TRBD2 (6 bases). Deletions cut 6 bases from V and 8 bases from J, with 19 bases between. This CDR3 spans 15 amino acids. Germline lookup yields CDR1 MNHEY and CDR2 SVGAGI. CDR3 protein: CASRGTDLAAGELFF. The CDR3, as DNA: TGTGCCAGCAGGGGGACTGACTTAGCTGCGGGGGAGCTGTTTTTT.

The chain has TRBV5-1 and TRBJ2-1; D possibly corresponds to TRBD2 (5 bases). Germline CDR1 is SGHRS and CDR2 is YFSETQ. The CDR3 is 15 residues long. V lost 0 bases, J lost 3 bases, and 10 bases lay in between. The CDR3 DNA reads as TGCGCCAGCAGCTTGGGGCCGGGGAACTACAATGAGCAGTTCTTC. It is translated as CASSLGPGNYNEQFF. Looking up the rest from reference TRBV5-1 and TRBJ2-1 gives the full variable domain: KAGVTQTPRYLIKTRGQQVTLSCSPISGHRSVSWYQQTPGQGLQFLFEYFSETQRNKGNFPGRFSGRQFSNSRSEMNVSTLELGDSALYLCASSLGPGNYNEQFFGPGTRLTVL.

This rearrangement joins TRBV14 to TRBJ2-1; D not resolved. The germline V gene has CDR1 SGHDN and CDR2 FVKESK. The CDR3 runs 13 residues. Trimming took off 0 bases at V and 6 bases at J, with 6 bases between the two ends. The CDR3 bases are TGTGCCAGCAGCCAAGATGCGTTCAATGAGCAGTTCTTC. Translating gives CASSQDAFNEQFF.

The chain joins TRBV7-9 to TRBJ2-7; D gene ambiguous. The CDR3 has 14 amino acids. Germline values: CDR1 SEHNR, CDR2 FQNEAQ (reference sequence). V was clipped by 5 bases and J by 2 bases, with 13 bases between them. The CDR3 loop is CASSPGQNTYEQYF. DNA of the CDR3: TGTGCCAGCAGCCCAGGCCAGAACACCTACGAGCAGTACTTC.

V is TRBV18 and J is TRBJ2-1; possibly TRBD1 for D (8 bases). Germline CDR1 is KGHSH and CDR2 is LQKENI. V gave up 3 bases and J gave up 8 bases, with 17 bases separating them. The CDR3 extends over 15 amino acids. CDR3 region: CASSPGTGRGDEQFF. The CDR3 DNA reads as TGTGCCAGCTCACCCGGGACAGGCCGGGGGGATGAGCAGTTCTTC.

The chain recombines TRBV3-1 (or the pseudogene TRBV3-2) with TRBJ2-3; 15 positions agree with TRBD2. V shed 0 bases, J shed 0 bases, and the junction held 7 bases outside the gene matches. From germline, CDR1 is LGHDT and CDR2 YNNKEL (reference sequence). The CDR3 spans 20 residues. The CDR3 nucleotides are TGTGCCAGCAGCCAAGATCGGCGGACTAGCGGGAGGGCTAGCACAGATACGCAGTATTTT. As protein: CASSQDRRTSGRASTDTQYF.

The rearrangement joins TRBV7-9 to TRBJ1-1, with a possible D match to TRBD1 (5 bases). The CDR3 consists of 13 residues. Trimming took 7 bases from V and 0 from J, leaving 9 bases between them. CDR1 is SEHNR and CDR2 is FQNEAQ in the germline V gene (reference sequence). CDR3 sequence (DNA): TGTGCCAGCACAGGACAAATGAACACTGAAGCTTTCTTT. This gives the protein CASTGQMNTEAFF.

The chain is built from TRBV11-3 and TRBJ1-3; 7 positions agree with TRBD1. This CDR3 comprises 16 residues. The J segment lost 0 bases and the V segment lost 4 bases, leaving 6 bases of the junction unmatched. Germline-derived CDR1 and CDR2 are SGHNT and YENEEA. The CDR3 DNA reads as TGTGCCAGCAGCTATGGGACAGTAAGCTCTGGAAACACCATATATTTT. Translating gives CASSYGTVSSGNTIYF.